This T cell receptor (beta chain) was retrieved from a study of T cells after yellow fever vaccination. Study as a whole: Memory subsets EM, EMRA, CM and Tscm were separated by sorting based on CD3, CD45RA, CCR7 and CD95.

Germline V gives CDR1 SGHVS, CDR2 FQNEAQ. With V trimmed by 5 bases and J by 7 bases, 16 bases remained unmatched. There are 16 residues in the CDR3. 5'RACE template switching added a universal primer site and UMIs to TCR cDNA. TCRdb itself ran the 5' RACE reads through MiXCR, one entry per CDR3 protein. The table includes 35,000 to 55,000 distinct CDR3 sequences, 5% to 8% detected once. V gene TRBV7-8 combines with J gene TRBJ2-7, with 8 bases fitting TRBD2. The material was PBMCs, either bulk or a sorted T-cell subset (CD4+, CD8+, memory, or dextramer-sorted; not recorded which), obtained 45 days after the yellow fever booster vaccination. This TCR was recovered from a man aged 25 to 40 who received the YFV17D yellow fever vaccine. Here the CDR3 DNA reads TGTGCCAGCAGCCTGCTAACAGCGGGGGACGCCGGAGAGCAGTACTTC. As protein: CASSLLTAGDAGEQYF.